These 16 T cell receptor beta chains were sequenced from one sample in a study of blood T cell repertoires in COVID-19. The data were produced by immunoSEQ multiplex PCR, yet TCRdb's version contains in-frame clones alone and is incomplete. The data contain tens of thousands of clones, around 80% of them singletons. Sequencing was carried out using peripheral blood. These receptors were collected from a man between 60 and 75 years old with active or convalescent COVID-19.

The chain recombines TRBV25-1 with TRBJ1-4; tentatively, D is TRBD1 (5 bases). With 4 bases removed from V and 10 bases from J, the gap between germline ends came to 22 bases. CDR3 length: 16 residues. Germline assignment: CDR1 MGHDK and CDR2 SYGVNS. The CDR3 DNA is TGTGCCAGCAGTGGTAATTACCCCCGTCAGGGAGGAAAACTGTTTTTT. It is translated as CASSGNYPRQGGKLFF.

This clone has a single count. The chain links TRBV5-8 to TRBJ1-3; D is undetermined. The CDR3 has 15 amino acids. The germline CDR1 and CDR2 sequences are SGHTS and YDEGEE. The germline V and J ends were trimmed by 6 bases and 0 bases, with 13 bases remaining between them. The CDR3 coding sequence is TGTGCCAGCAAAACCACAGTGAGCTCTGGAAACACCATATATTTT. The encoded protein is CASKTTVSSGNTIYF.

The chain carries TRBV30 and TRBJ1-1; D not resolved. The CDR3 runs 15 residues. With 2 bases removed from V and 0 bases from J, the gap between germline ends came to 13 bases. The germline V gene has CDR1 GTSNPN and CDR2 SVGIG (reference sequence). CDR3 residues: CAWSRSRLMNTEAFF. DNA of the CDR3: TGTGCCTGGAGTAGGTCCAGGCTTATGAACACTGAAGCTTTCTTT.

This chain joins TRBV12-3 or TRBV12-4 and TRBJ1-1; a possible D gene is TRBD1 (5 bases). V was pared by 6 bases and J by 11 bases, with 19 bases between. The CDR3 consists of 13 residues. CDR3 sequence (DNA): TGTGCCAGCAGCCCCCTAGGGGCGGGGGGGGCTTTCTTT. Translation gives CASSPLGAGGAFF.

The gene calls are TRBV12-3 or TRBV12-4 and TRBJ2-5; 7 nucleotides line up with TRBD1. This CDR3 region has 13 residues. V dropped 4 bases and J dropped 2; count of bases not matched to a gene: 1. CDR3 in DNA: TGTGCCAGCAGTTGGGGACAGCAAGAGACCCAGTACTTC. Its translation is CASSWGQQETQYF.

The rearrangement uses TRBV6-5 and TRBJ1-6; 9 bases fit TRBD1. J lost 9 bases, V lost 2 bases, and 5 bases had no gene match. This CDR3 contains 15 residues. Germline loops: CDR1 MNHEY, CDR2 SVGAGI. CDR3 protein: CASSYGTGFISPLHF. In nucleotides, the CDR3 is TGTGCCAGCAGTTACGGGACAGGGTTTATTTCACCCCTCCACTTT.

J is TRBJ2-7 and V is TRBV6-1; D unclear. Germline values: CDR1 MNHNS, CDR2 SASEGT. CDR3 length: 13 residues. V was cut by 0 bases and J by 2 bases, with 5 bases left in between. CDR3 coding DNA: TGTGCCAGCAGTGAAGCCCGGGCCTACGAGCAGTACTTC. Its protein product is CASSEARAYEQYF.

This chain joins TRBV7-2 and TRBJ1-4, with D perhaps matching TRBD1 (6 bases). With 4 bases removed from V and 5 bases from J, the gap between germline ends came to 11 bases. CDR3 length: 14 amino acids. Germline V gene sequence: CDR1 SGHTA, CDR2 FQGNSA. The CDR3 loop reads CASSWTVTNEKLFF. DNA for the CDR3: TGTGCCAGCAGCTGGACAGTTACAAATGAAAAACTGTTTTTT.

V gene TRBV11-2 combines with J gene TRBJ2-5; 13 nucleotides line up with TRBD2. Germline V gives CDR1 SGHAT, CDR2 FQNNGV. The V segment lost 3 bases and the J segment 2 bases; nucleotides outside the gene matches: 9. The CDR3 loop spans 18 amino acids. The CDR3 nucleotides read TGTGCCAGCAGCTTCCAACTAGCGGGGGGGGTCCTACAAGAGACCCAGTACTTC. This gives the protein CASSFQLAGGVLQETQYF.

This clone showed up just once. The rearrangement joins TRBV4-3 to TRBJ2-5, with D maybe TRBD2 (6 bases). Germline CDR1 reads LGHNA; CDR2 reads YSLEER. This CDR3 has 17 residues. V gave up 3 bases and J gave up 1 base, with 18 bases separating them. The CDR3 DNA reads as TGCGCCAGCAGCCAGGGACTTCTCAGAGGGACCCAAGAGACCCAGTACTTC. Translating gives CASSQGLLRGTQETQYF.

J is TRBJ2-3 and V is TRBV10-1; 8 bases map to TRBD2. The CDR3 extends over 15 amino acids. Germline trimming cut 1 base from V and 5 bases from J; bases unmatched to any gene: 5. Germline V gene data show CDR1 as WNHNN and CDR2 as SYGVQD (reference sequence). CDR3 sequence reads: CASSEFGGAQDTQYF. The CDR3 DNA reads TGCGCCAGCAGTGAGTTCGGGGGGGCCCAAGATACGCAGTATTTT.

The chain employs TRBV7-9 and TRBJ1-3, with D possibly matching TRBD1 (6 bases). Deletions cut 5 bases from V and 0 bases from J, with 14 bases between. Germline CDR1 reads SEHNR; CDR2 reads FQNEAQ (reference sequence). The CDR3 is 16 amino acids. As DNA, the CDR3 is TGTGCCAGCAGCGTCCTCCGACAGGTCTCTGGAAACACCATATATTTT. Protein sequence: CASSVLRQVSGNTIYF. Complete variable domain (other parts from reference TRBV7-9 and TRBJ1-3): DTGVSQNPRHKITKRGQNVTFRCDPISEHNRLYWYRQTLGQGPEFLTYFQNEAQLEKSRLLSDRFSAERPKGSFSTLEIQRTEQGDSAMYLCASSVLRQVSGNTIYFGEGSWLTVV.

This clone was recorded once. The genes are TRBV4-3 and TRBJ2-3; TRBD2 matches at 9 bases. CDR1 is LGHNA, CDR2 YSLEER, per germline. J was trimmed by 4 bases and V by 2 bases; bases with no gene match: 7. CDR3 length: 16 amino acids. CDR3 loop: CASSQNLAGTADTQYF. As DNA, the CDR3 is TGCGCCAGCAGCCAAAACCTAGCGGGGACGGCAGATACGCAGTATTTT.

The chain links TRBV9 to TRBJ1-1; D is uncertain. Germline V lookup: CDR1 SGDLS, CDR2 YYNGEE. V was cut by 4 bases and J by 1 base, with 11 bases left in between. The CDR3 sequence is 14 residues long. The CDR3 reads CASSLRAGNTEAFF. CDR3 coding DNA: TGTGCCAGCAGCCTCCGAGCAGGGAACACTGAAGCTTTCTTT.

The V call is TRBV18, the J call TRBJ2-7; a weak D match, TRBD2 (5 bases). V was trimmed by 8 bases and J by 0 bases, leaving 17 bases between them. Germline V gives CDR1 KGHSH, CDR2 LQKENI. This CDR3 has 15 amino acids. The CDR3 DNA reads TGTGCCAGCGCCTGGACTGCTTCCCCCTCCTACGAGCAGTACTTC. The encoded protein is CASAWTASPSYEQYF.

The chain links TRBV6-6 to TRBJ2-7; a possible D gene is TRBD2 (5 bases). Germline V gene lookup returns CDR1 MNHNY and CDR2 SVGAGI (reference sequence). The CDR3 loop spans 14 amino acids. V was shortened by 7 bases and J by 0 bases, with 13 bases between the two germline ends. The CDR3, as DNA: TGTGCCAGCACTTCGACTACTAGCTCCTACGAGCAGTACTTC. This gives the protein CASTSTTSSYEQYF.